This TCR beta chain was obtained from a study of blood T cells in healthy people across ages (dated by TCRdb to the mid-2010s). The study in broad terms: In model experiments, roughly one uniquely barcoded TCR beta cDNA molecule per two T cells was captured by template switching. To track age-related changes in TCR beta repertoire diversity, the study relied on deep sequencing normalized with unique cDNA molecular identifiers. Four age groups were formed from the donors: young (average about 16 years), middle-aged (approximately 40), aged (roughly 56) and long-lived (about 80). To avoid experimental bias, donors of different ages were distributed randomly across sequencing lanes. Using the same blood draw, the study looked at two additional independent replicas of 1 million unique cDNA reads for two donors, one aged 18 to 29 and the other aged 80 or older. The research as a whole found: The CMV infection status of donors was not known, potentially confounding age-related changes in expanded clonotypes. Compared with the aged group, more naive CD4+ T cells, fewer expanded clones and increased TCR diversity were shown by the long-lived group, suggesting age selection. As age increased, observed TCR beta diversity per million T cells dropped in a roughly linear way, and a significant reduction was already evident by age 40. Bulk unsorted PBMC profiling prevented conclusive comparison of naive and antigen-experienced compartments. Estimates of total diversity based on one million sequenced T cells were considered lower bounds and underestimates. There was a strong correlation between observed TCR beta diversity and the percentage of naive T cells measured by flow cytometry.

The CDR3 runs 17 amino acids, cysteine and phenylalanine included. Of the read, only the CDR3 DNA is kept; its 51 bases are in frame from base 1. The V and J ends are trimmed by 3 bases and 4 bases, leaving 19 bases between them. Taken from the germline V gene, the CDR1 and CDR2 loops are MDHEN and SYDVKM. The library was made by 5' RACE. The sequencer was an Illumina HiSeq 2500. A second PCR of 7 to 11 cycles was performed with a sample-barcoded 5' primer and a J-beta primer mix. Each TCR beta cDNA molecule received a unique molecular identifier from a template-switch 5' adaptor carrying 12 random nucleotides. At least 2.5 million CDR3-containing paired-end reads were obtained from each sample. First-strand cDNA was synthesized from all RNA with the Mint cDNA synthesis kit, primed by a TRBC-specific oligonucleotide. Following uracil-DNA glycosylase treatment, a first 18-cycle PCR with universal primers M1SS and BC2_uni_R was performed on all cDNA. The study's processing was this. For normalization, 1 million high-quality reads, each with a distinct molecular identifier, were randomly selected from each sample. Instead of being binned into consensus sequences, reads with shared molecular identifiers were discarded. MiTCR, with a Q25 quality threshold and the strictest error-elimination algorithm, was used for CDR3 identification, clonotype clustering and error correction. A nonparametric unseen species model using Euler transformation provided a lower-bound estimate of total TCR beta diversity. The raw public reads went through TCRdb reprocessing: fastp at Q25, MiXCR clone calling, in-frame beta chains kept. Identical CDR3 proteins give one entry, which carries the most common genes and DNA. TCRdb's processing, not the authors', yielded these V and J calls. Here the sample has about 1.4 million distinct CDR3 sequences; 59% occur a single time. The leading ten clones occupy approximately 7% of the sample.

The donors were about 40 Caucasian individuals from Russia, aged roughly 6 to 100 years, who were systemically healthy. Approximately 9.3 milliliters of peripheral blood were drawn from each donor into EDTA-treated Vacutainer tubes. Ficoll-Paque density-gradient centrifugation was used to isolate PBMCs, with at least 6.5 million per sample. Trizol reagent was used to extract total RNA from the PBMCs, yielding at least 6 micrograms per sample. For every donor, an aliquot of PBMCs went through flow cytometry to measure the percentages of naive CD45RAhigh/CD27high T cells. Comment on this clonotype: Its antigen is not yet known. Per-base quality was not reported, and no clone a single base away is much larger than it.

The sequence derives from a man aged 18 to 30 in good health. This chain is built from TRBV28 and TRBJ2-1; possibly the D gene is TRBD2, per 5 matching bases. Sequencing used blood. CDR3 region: CASSLWRGPYEYNEQFF. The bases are TGTGCCAGCAGTTTGTGGCGCGGGCCCTACGAGTACAATGAGCAGTTCTTC.